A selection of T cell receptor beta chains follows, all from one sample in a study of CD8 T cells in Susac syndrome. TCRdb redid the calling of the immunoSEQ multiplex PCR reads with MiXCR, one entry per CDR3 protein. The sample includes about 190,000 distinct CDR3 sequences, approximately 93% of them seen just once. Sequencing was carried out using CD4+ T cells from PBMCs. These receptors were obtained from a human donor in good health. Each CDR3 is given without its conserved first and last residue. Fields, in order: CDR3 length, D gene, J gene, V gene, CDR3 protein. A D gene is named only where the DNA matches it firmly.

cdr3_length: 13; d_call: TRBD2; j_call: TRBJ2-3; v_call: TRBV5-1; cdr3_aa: ASRVAGESTDTQY
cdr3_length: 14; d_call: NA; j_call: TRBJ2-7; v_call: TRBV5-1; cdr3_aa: ASSYAGGTGGNEQY
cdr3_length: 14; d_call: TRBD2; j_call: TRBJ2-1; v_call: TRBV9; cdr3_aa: ASSVGSGGAYNEQF
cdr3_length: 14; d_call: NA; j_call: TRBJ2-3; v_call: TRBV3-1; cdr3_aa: ASSLLKPGLPDTQY
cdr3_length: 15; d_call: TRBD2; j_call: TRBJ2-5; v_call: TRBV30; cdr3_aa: AWSPKGQLAVQETQY
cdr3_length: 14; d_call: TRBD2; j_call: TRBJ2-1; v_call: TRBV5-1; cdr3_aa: ASSLASGGLYNEQF
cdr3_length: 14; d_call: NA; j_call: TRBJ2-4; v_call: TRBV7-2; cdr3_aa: ASSLGRGVAKNIQY
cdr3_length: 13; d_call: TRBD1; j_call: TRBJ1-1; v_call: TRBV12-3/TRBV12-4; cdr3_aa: ASSRKTGANTEAF
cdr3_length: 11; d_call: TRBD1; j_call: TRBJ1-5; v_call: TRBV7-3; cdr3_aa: ASSLTGKEPQH
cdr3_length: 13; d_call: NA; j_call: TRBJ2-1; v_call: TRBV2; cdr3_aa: ASSGSGQGPNEQF
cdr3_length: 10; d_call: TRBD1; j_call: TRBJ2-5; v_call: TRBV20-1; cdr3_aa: SPGTEKETQY
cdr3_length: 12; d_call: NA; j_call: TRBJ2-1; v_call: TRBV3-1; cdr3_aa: ASSQAKRRHEQF
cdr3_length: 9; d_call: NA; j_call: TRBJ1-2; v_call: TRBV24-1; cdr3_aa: ATSDLKGYT
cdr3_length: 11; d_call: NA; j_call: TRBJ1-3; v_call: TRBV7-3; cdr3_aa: ASSLTVGNTIY
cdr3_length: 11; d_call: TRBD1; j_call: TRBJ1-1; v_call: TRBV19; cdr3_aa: ASIRQGTRKAF
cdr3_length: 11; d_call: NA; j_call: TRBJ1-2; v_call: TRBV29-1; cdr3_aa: SVPRGAIYGYT
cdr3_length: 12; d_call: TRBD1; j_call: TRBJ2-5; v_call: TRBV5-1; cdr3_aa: ASRPGTGQWTQY
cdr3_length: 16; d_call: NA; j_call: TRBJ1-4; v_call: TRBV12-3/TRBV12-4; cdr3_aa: ASSPRGGGIRGAEKLF
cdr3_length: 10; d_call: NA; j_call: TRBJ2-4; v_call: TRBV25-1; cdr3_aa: ASRSRGNIQY
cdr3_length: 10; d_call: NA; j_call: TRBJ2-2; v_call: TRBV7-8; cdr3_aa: ASSLYTGELF
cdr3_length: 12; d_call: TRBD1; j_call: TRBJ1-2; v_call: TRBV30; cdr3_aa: AWYPRQGDESYT
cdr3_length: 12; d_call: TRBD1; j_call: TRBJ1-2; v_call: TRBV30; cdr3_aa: AWRLVRGLGGYT
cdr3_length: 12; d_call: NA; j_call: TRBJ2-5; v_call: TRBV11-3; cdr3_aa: ASSQGGIQETQY
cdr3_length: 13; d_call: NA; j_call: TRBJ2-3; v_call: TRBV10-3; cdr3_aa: ATDRAGSGTDTQY
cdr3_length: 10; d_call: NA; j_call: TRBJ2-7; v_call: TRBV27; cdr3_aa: ASWRDSYEQY
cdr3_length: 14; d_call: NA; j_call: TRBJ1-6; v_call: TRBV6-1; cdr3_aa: ASRLAGGGKNSPLH
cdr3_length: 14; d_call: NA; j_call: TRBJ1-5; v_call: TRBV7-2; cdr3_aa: ASSLGTRESNQPQH
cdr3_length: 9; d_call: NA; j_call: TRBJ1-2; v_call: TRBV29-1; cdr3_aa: TAQGGGGYT
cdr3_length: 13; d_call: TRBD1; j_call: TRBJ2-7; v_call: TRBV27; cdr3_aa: ASSFRGQGTYEQY
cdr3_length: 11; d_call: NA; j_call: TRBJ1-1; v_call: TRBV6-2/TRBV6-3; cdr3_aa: ASSKGFVTEAF
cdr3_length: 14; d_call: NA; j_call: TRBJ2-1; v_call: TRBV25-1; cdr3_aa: ASSDSGPHKYNEQF
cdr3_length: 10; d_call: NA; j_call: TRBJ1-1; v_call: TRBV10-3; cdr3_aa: AISRVGTEAF
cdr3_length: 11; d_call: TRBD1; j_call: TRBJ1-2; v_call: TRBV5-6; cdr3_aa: ASNYGQGEGYT
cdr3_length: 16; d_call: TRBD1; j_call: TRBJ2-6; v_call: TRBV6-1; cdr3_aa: ASSALGQAYSGANVLT
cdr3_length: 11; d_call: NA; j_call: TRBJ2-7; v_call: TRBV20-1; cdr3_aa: SAEEGPNYEQY
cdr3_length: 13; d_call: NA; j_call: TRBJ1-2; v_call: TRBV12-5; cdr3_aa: ASGLAGDTNYGYT
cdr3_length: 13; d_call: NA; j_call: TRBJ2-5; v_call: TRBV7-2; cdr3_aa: ASSSRFPKGETQY
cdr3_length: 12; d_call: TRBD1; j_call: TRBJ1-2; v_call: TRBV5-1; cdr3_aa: ASSPFGQAHGYT
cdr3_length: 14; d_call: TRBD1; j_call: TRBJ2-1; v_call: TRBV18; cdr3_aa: ASSPPWTGPYNEQF
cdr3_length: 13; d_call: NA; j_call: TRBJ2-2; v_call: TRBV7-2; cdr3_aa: ASSSGTVNTGELF
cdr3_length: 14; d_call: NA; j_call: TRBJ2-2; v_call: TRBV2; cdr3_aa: ASSAVFRRGDRELF
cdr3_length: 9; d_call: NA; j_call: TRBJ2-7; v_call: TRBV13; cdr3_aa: ASSRTEEQY
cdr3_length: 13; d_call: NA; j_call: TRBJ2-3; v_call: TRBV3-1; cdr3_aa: ASSPGTGPADTQY
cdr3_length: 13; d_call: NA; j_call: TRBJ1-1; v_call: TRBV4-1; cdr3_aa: ASSQDVAGITEAF
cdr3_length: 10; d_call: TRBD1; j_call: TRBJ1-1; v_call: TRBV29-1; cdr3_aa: SVAEGATEAF
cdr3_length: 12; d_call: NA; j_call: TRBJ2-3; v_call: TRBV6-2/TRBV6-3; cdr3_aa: ASSFLGRTDTQY
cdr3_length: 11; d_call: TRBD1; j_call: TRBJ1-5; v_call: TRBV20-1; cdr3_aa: SARGGGNQPQH
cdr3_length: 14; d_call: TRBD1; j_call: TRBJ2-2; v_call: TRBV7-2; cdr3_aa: ASSLAGQGAGGELF
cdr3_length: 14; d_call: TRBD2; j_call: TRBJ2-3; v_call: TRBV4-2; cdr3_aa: ASSQRLRGGTDTQY
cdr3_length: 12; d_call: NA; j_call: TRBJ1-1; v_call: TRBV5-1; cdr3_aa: ASRGGQGRTEAF
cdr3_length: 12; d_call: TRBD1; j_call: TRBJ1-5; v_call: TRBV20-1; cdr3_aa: SATDRYSNQPQH
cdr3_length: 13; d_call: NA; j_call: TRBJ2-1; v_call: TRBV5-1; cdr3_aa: ASSLDGTSGNEQF